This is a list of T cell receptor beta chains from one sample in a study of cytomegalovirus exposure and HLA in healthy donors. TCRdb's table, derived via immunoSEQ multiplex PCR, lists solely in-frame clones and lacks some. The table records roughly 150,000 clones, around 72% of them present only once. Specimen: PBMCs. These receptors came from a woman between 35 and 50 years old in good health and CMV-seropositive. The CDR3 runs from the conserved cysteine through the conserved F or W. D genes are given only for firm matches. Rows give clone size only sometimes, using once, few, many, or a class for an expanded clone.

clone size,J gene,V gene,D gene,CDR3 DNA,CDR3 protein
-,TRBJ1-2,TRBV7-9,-,TGTGCCAGCAGCTTAGGTTCCGGTGGTGGCTACACCTTC,CASSLGSGGGYTF
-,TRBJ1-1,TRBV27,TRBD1,TGTGCCAGCATAGGACAGGGGGCCCGGATGAACACTGAAGCTTTCTTT,CASIGQGARMNTEAFF
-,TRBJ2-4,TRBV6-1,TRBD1,TGTGCCAGCAGTGTTTCAACAGGGGATCCCAAAAACAGTCAGTACTTC,CASSVSTGDPKNSQYF
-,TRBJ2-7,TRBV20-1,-,TGCAGTGCTAGGACTACCCTCGAGCAGTACTTC,CSARTTLEQYF
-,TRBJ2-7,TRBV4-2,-,TGTGCCAGCAGCCGAGGGGGGGAATCCTCCTACGAGCAGTACTTC,CASSRGGESSYEQYF
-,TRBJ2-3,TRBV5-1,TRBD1,TGCGCCAGCAGCAGAACGGGACAGACAGCCCGCACAGATACGCAGTATTTT,CASSRTGQTARTDTQYF
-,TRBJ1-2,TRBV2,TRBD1,TGTGCCAGCAGCTACAACCCCGGGACAGCGTCTAACTATGGCTACACCTTC,CASSYNPGTASNYGYTF
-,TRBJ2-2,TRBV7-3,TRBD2,TGTGCCAGCAGCCGAATCCCAACTAGCGGGGGTCGGGGGACCGGGGAGCTGTTTTTT,CASSRIPTSGGRGTGELFF
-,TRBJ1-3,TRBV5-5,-,TGTGCCAGCAGCCTTAGTGGAAACACCATATATTTT,CASSLSGNTIYF
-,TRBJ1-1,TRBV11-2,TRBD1,TGTGCCAGCAGCTCGGAGGGGACAGGGGTCGATACTGAAGCTTTCTTT,CASSSEGTGVDTEAFF
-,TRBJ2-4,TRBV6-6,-,TGTGCCAGCAGTTATACTGAACTCCTTAATAGTCAGTACTTC,CASSYTELLNSQYF
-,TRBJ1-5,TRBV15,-,TGTGCCACCAGCAGAGACCTTACTGATCAGCCCCAGCATTTT,CATSRDLTDQPQHF
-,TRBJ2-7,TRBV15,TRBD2,TGTGCCACCAGCAGGGGGGTCGGGGGGGAGAACTACGAGCAGTACTTC,CATSRGVGGENYEQYF
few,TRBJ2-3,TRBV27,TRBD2,TGTGCCAGCAGTTTAAGGCTAGCGGGGGGCATGGGAGATACGCAGTATTTT,CASSLRLAGGMGDTQYF
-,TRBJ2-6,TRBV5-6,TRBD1,TGTGCCAGCAGCGCCCGGGACAGGGGGCTATCTGGGGCCAACGTCCTGACTTTC,CASSARDRGLSGANVLTF
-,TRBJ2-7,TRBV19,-,TGTGCCAGTAGTTGGGGCGACGAGCAGTACTTC,CASSWGDEQYF
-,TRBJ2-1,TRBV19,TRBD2,TGTGCCAGTAGTACTCGAGCGGGGGGGAGCTCCTACAATGAGCAGTTCTTC,CASSTRAGGSSYNEQFF
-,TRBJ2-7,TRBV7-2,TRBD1,TGTGCCAGCAGCCGACAGGGAGCAGCGAGTGGGAGCGAGCAGTACTTC,CASSRQGAASGSEQYF
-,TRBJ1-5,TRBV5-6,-,TGTGCCAGCAGCTTGAGGGACACTCATGGAGCGAGCAATCAGCCCCAGCATTTT,CASSLRDTHGASNQPQHF
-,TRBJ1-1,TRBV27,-,TGTGCCAGCAGTTTTTCTGGGGCTCGGCCAACAACTGAAGCTTTCTTT,CASSFSGARPTTEAFF
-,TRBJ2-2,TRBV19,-,TGTGCCAGTAGTATCGCGGGCACCGGGGAGCTGTTTTTT,CASSIAGTGELFF
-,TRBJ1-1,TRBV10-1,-,TGCGCCAGCAGTGATGGACTCAGAGGAGCTTTCTTT,CASSDGLRGAFF
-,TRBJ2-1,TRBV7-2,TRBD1,TGTGCCAGCAGCTTATATGGGACAGGGGGCCTTGCGGAGCAGTTCTTC,CASSLYGTGGLAEQFF
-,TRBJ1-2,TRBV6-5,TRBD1,TGTGCCAGCAGACGGGACAGTGCCGATGGCTACACCTTC,CASRRDSADGYTF
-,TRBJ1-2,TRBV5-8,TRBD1,TGTGCCAGCAGCTTGGGGAGAGGGGGCGCCGACTATGGCTACACCTTC,CASSLGRGGADYGYTF
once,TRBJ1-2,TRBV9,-,TGTGCCAGCAGCAAAGACAACTTCGAATATGGCTACACCTTC,CASSKDNFEYGYTF
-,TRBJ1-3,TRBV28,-,TGTGCCAGCAGTTCCCCCCTCCTGTCGAGCTCTGGAAACACCATATATTTT,CASSSPLLSSSGNTIYF
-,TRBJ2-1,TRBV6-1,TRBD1,TGTGCCAGCAGTGATCTCGGGACAGGGTTCGATGAGCAGTTCTTC,CASSDLGTGFDEQFF
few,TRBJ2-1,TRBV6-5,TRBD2,TGTGCCAGCCGGACTAGCGGGGCCTACAATGAGCAGTTCTTC,CASRTSGAYNEQFF
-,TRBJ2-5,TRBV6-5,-,TGTGCCAGCAGTTACTCGAGCGCGGGCGGGACCCAGTACTTC,CASSYSSAGGTQYF
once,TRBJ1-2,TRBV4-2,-,TGTGCCAGCAGCCAAGAGGAGGGGAGGTTCCCAAACTATGGCTACACCTTC,CASSQEEGRFPNYGYTF
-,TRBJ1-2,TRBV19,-,TGTGCCAGTAGTATAGATCAGGTCATACACCATGGCTACACCTTC,CASSIDQVIHHGYTF
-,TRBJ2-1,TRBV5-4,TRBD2,TGTGCCAGCAGCCGTTTCGGGGGGGAATACAATGAGCAGTTCTTC,CASSRFGGEYNEQFF
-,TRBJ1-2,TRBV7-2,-,TGTGCCAGCAGCTTAAGGGGTCTGACCGGCTACACCTTC,CASSLRGLTGYTF
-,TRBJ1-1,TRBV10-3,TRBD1,TGTGCCGGAGGGACAGGGTTGAACACTGAAGCTTTCTTT,CAGGTGLNTEAFF
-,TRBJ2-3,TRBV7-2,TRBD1,TGTGCCAGCAGCTTGAGGGACAGAGTCACAGATACGCAGTATTTT,CASSLRDRVTDTQYF
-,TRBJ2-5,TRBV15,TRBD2,TGTGCCACCAGCAGAGATTTGGCGGGGGGGGGAGAGACCCAGTACTTC,CATSRDLAGGGETQYF
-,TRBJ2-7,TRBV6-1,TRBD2,TGTGCCAGCAGCCCCTTGGAGCGGGGGACGACTAGGCAGTACTTC,CASSPLERGTTRQYF
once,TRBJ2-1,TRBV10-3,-,TGTGCCATCAGTGAGTCGAGTCGGGGGGCCGACAATGAGCAGTTCTTC,CAISESSRGADNEQFF
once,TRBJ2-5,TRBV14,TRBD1,TGTGCCAGCAGCCAAGATGCGGACAGGGAATCGTACCAAGAGACCCAGTACTTC,CASSQDADRESYQETQYF
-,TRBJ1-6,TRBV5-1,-,TGCGCCAGCAGCTTGGTACTGACAATGGGAGGTTCACCCCTCCACTTT,CASSLVLTMGGSPLHF
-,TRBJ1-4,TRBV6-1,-,TGTGCCAGCAGTGTGGGTCGGGGATCTACAACTAATGAAAAACTGTTTTTT,CASSVGRGSTTNEKLFF
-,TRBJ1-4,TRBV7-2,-,TGTGCCAGCAGCTTAATCTCAGGTTCGGGGGAAAAACTGTTTTTT,CASSLISGSGEKLFF
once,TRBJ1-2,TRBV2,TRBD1,TGTGCCAGCAGTGGGACAGGGGGAAGCTATGGCTACACCTTC,CASSGTGGSYGYTF
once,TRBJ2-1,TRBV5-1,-,TGCGCCAGCAGCTTGGATAAGCGTAATGAGCAGTTCTTC,CASSLDKRNEQFF
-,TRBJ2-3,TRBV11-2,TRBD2,TGTGCCAGCAGCTTAGTGGGCGGGGGGGCGGTTTTCGCAGATACGCAGTATTTT,CASSLVGGGAVFADTQYF
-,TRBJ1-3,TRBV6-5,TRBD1,TGTGCCAGCAGTTCGTCGACAGGGACCTCTGGAAACACCATATATTTT,CASSSSTGTSGNTIYF
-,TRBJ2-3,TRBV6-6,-,TGTGCCAGCACTGTGGGGGGGCTGGATACGCAGTATTTT,CASTVGGLDTQYF
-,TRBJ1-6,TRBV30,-,TGTGCCTGGAGTGTGGGCAGGCTTAATAATTCACCCCTCCACTTT,CAWSVGRLNNSPLHF
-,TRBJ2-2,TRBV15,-,TGTGCCACCAGCAGAGGGGGCCGACCCTACGGGGAGCTGTTTTTT,CATSRGGRPYGELFF
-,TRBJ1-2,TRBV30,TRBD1,TGTGCCTGGAGCCAACAGACAGGGACCCCTAATGGCTACACCTTC,CAWSQQTGTPNGYTF
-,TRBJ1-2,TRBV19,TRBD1,TGTGCCAGTAGTAGGGACAGCTATGGCTACACCTTC,CASSRDSYGYTF
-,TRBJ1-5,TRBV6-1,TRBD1,TGTGCCAGCAGTGAAAGGGGGGACAGTGGCAGCAATCAGCCCCAGCATTTT,CASSERGDSGSNQPQHF
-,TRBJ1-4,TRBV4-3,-,TGCGCCAGCAGCCCAGGAGGGCAGGGTGGGGAAAAACTGTTTTTT,CASSPGGQGGEKLFF
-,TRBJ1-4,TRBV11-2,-,TGTGCCAGCAGCTTAGTTCTGGGGAGCCTGTTTTTT,CASSLVLGSLFF
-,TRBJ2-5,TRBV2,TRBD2,TGTGCCAGCAGCTGGGGGGGATCAGAGACCCAGTACTTC,CASSWGGSETQYF
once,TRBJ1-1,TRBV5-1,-,TGCGCCAGCAGCTTGGGTACAGGGATCCGTGTCTTT,CASSLGTGIRVF